This passage covers 11 T cell receptor beta chains from one sample sequenced in a study of T-cell memory formation after mild COVID-19. TCRdb processed the 5' RACE reads anew with MiXCR; each CDR3 protein has one entry. The repertoire consists of 140,000 or so distinct CDR3 sequences, with 14% occurring once and the leading ten covering roughly 28%. The material sequenced was PBMCs or a T cell subset sorted from them (not recorded which). These TCRs come from an adult woman who had mild COVID-19 (a few samples of this study predate the infection). Cell type and time point are not known.

The chain carries TRBV7-8 and TRBJ1-5, with D perhaps matching TRBD1 (6 bases). Trimming stripped 5 bases from V and 2 bases from J, with 16 bases between. The CDR3 is made up of 16 amino acids. Germline V gives CDR1 SGHVS, CDR2 FQNEAQ. CDR3 loop: CASSKLQGPGNQPQHF. CDR3 coding DNA: TGTGCCAGCAGCAAACTACAGGGTCCTGGCAATCAGCCCCAGCATTTT.

The chain recombines TRBV6-2 or TRBV6-3 with TRBJ2-1, with 9 bases that match TRBD1. From germline, CDR1 is MNHEY and CDR2 SVGEGT. J was trimmed by 0 bases and V by 8 bases; bases with no gene match: 2. The CDR3 is 14 amino acids. The CDR3 reads CASQGQGSYNEQFF. As DNA, the CDR3 is TGTGCCAGCCAGGGACAGGGCTCCTACAATGAGCAGTTCTTC.

The DNA for the CDR3 is TGTGCCAGCAGCTCCCTAGCGGGGACTACCTACGAGCAGTACTTC. This encodes CASSSLAGTTYEQYF. The chain uses TRBV7-6 and TRBJ2-7; TRBD2 agrees at 9 bases. Per the germline V gene, CDR1 is SGHVS and CDR2 is FNYEAQ. CDR3 length: 15 amino acids. The V gene end was trimmed by 4 bases and the J gene end by 2 bases; junction bases not matched to a gene: 6.

This clonotype was counted only a few times. The CDR3 DNA follows: TGCGCCAGCAGCTTTACCGGGACGCCGCGCCCCTACGAGCAGTACTTC. Translating gives CASSFTGTPRPYEQYF. The J gene is TRBJ2-7, the V gene TRBV5-1; D may correspond to TRBD1 or TRBD2 (5 bases each). V lost 2 bases to trimming and J lost 2 bases, with 17 bases between them. The CDR3 has 16 amino acids. Germline CDR1 reads SGHRS; CDR2 reads YFSETQ.

The chain is built from TRBV30 and TRBJ2-7; D is uncertain. In germline, CDR1 is GTSNPN, CDR2 SVGIG (reference sequence). This CDR3 contains 15 residues. Trimming took off 2 bases at V and 0 bases at J, with 14 bases between the two ends. CDR3 in DNA: TGTGCCTGGAGTTCCCGAAGGCGAAGCTCCTACGAGCAGTACTTC. Its translation: CAWSSRRRSSYEQYF. The variable domain in full, with the rest retrieved from reference TRBV30 and TRBJ2-7, is SQTIHQWPATLVQPVGSPLSLECTVEGTSNPNLYWYRQAAGRGLQLLFYSVGIGQISSEVPQNLSASRPQDRQFILSSKKLLLSDSGFYLCAWSSRRRSSYEQYFGPGTRLTVT.

V and J are TRBV20-1 and TRBJ2-7; D gene ambiguous. The V gene lost 3 bases and the J gene lost 0 bases, with 6 bases spanning the gap. CDR1 DFQATT and CDR2 SNEGSKA come from the germline V gene (reference sequence). The CDR3 is 12 residues long. The CDR3 loop is CSASLASYEQYF. The DNA of the CDR3 is TGCAGTGCTAGCTTAGCCTCCTACGAGCAGTACTTC.

This clonotype was found many times. CDR3 protein: CASSLMETQYF. CDR3 nucleotides: TGTGCCAGCAGCTTGATGGAGACCCAGTACTTC. The chain recombines TRBV11-2 with TRBJ2-5, with unresolved D. Germline lookup yields CDR1 SGHAT and CDR2 FQNNGV. The CDR3 loop spans 11 amino acids. V lost 3 bases and J 5 bases, leaving 4 bases between the germline ends.

V and J are TRBV4-1 and TRBJ2-7; 8 nucleotides agree with TRBD2. Germline CDR1 and CDR2: MGHRA and YSYEKL. Trimming at V came to 1 base and at J to 7 bases, leaving 12 bases not matched to a gene. The CDR3 loop spans 16 amino acids. CDR3 coding DNA: TGCGCCAGCAGCCAAGCATCCCCTAGCGGGTTGCGGGAGCAGTACTTC. This sequence encodes CASSQASPSGLREQYF.

This clonotype was picked up a small number of times. The chain carries TRBV24-1 and TRBJ2-1; no definite D call. Trimming took off 1 base at V and 13 bases at J, with 7 bases between the two ends. Germline V lookup: CDR1 KGHDR, CDR2 SFDVKD. This CDR3 has 11 amino acids. CDR3: CATSDFSRQFF. Written as DNA, the CDR3 is TGTGCCACCAGTGATTTCAGCAGACAGTTCTTC.

CDR3 DNA sequence: TGTGCCAGCAGCTCGGGACGGATTTCTGGAAACACCATATATTTT. Protein: CASSSGRISGNTIYF. The chain joins TRBV11-2 to TRBJ1-3; the D gene is possibly TRBD1 (5 bases). Trimming removed 4 bases from V and 1 base from J, with 11 bases in between. The length of the CDR3 is 15 residues. Looked up from germline, CDR1 is SGHAT and CDR2 is FQNNGV.

J is TRBJ2-4 and V is TRBV7-2; D might be TRBD1 (7 bases). CDR3 length equals 15 residues. In germline, CDR1 is SGHTA, CDR2 FQGNSA. V lost 3 bases to trimming and J lost 7 bases, with 16 bases between them. CDR3 in amino acids: CASSFGGGARNIQYF. The CDR3, as DNA: TGTGCCAGCAGCTTCGGAGGGGGCGCTAGGAACATTCAGTACTTC.